This TCR beta chain was recovered during a study of T cells in tuberculosis. Turning to this clone: Its antigen remains unidentified.

Trimming cost V 5 bases and J 7 bases; bases outside gene matches: 20. Germline values: CDR1 LNHDA, CDR2 SQIVND (reference sequence). There are 19 residues in the CDR3. Produced via immunoSEQ multiplex PCR; TCRdb's table is partial and in-frame only. The sample holds some 29,000 clones, around 91% seen once. Whole-study findings and limits: GMM-specific TCRs were nearer to active tuberculosis alpha repertoires, suggesting expansion. A GMM-specific repertoire classifier reached approximately 84% accuracy, AUROC around 0.87.

This TCR was sampled from a donor under 30 with latent tuberculosis or without tuberculosis infection. The chain recombines TRBV19 with TRBJ2-7; 13 nucleotides line up with TRBD2. The sequencing input was PBMCs. CDR3 nucleotides: TGTGCCAGTAGTGGATCCGGGACTAGCGGGGTATCTTATCTGCGGGAGCAGTACTTC. This gives the protein CASSGSGTSGVSYLREQYF.